This is a list of T cell receptor beta chains from one sample in a study of CD8 T cells in ankylosing spondylitis. TCRdb re-called the 5' RACE reads with MiXCR, one entry per CDR3 protein. The sample lists 130,000 to 150,000 distinct CDR3 sequences; more than 7% were seen once. The material sequenced was synovial fluid, either unsorted or a sorted T cell fraction (not recorded which). These receptors came from a male donor with ankylosing spondylitis. The CDR3 runs from the conserved cysteine through the conserved F or W. The D gene is left open where the match is weak. Size is omitted from some rows. Given values are once, few, many or a class for expanded clones.

j_call | v_call | clone_size | d_call | cdr3_aa | cdr3_nt
TRBJ2-7 | TRBV18 | many | NA | CASSRRRTDSYEQYF | TGTGCCAGCTCACGCAGGCGAACCGACTCCTACGAGCAGTACTTC
TRBJ2-7 | TRBV29-1 | few | TRBD1 | CSVEGYPGQGAGEQYF | TGCAGCGTTGAAGGGTACCCGGGACAGGGGGCGGGCGAGCAGTACTTC
TRBJ2-6 | TRBV10-3 | NA | NA | CAISGGSGANVLTF | TGTGCCATCAGCGGGGGCTCTGGGGCCAACGTCCTGACTTTC
TRBJ2-7 | TRBV5-6 | few | TRBD1 | CASSSRDSVTFFYEQYF | TGTGCCAGCAGCTCCCGGGACAGTGTTACTTTTTTCTACGAGCAGTACTTC
TRBJ2-1 | TRBV20-1 | many | NA | CSARVLAAEQFF | TGCAGTGCTAGAGTCCTAGCCGCTGAGCAGTTCTTC
TRBJ2-2 | TRBV4-2 | many | TRBD2 | CASRIGASGTGELFF | TGTGCCAGCCGGATTGGGGCTAGCGGCACCGGGGAGCTGTTTTTT
TRBJ2-7 | TRBV30 | few | NA | CAWSGGSGSYYEQYF | TGTGCCTGGAGTGGGGGGTCGGGGTCTTACTACGAGCAGTACTTC
TRBJ1-5 | TRBV2 | many | TRBD1 | CASSRDRGGQPQHF | TGTGCCAGCAGCCGGGACAGAGGGGGTCAGCCCCAGCATTTT
TRBJ2-7 | TRBV4-3 | many | TRBD1 | CASSQEGGTGESEQYF | TGCGCCAGCAGCCAAGAGGGAGGGACAGGGGAGAGCGAGCAGTACTTC
TRBJ2-5 | TRBV7-2 | few | NA | CASSFSPGQETQYF | TGTGCCAGCAGCTTCTCCCCGGGCCAAGAGACCCAGTACTTC
TRBJ2-3 | TRBV29-1 | few | NA | CSVEGQAWGTDTQYF | TGCAGCGTTGAAGGACAGGCGTGGGGGACAGATACGCAGTATTTT
TRBJ2-7 | TRBV5-6 | many | NA | CASSGKTPGDSPSYEQYF | TGTGCCAGCAGCGGGAAAACTCCGGGGGACAGTCCCTCCTACGAGCAGTACTTC
TRBJ2-1 | TRBV6-2/TRBV6-3 | few | NA | CASSFTTGTEQFF | TGTGCCAGCAGTTTTACCACCGGGACCGAGCAGTTCTTC
TRBJ2-1 | TRBV10-3 | few | NA | CASGGNVQFF | TGTGCCTCCGGAGGAAACGTGCAGTTCTTC
TRBJ1-5 | TRBV7-2 | NA | NA | CASSTNSGVQPQHF | TGTGCCAGCAGCACCAACTCAGGGGTTCAGCCCCAGCATTTT
TRBJ2-3 | TRBV5-1 | many | TRBD2 | CASSLASGGDTQYF | TGCGCCAGCAGCTTGGCCTCGGGGGGAGATACGCAGTATTTT
TRBJ1-4 | TRBV15 | few | NA | CATSPRLSEKLFF | TGTGCCACCAGCCCCCGTTTAAGCGAAAAACTGTTTTTT
TRBJ1-1 | TRBV5-1 | many | NA | CASSLNDMNTEAFF | TGCGCCAGCAGCTTAAACGACATGAACACTGAAGCTTTCTTT
TRBJ2-3 | TRBV9 | NA | NA | CASSVTADTDTQYF | TGTGCCAGCAGCGTAACAGCGGACACAGATACGCAGTATTTT
TRBJ1-5 | TRBV27 | few | NA | CASSVGGGAQHF | TGTGCCAGCAGCGTTGGGGGGGGGGCCCAGCATTTT
TRBJ1-4 | TRBV4-3 | few | NA | CASSQVAGPDEKLFF | TGCGCCAGCAGCCAAGTGGCAGGGCCGGATGAAAAACTGTTTTTT
TRBJ2-7 | TRBV20-1 | many | TRBD2 | CSASRPAGDTYEQYF | TGCAGTGCTAGTAGGCCAGCGGGGGATACCTACGAGCAGTACTTC
TRBJ2-1 | TRBV7-2 | few | NA | CASSLEHYYNEQFF | TGTGCCAGCAGCTTAGAACATTACTACAATGAGCAGTTCTTC
TRBJ2-1 | TRBV10-3 | NA | TRBD2 | CAGASGLANNEQFF | TGTGCCGGCGCTAGCGGACTAGCGAACAATGAGCAGTTCTTC
TRBJ1-1 | TRBV12-3/TRBV12-4 | NA | TRBD1 | CASRRGQGWTEAFF | TGTGCCAGCAGAAGAGGACAGGGATGGACTGAAGCTTTCTTT
TRBJ2-4 | TRBV29-1 | many | NA | CSVGDWQNIQYF | TGCAGCGTTGGGGACTGGCAAAACATTCAGTACTTC